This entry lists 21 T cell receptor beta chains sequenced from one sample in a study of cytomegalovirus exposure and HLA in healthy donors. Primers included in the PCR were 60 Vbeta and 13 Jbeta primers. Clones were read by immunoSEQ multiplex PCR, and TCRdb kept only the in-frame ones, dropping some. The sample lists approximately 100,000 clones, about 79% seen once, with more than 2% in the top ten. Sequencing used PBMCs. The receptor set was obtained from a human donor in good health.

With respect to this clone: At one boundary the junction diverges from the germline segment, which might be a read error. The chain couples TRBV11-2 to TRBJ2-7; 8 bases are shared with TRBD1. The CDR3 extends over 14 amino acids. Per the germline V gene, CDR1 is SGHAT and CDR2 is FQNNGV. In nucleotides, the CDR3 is TGTGCCAGCAGCTTAGATCCGAGACAGGGGAGCATCGACTTC. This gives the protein CASSLDPRQGSIDF.

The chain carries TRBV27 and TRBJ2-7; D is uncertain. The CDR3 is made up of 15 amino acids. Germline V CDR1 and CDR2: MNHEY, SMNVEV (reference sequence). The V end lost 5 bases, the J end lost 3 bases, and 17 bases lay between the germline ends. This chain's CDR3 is CASSVSNQRVYEQYF. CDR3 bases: TGTGCCAGCAGTGTCTCGAATCAGCGTGTCTACGAGCAGTACTTC.

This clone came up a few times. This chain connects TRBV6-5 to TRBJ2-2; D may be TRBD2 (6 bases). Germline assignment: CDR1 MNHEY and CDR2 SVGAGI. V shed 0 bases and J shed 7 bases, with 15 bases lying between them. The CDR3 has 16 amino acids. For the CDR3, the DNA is TGTGCCAGCAGTTACTCGATAGCCCCGCGGGGCGGGGAGCTGTTTTTT. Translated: CASSYSIAPRGGELFF.

CDR3: CASSPTGGVFEQYF. CDR3 bases: TGTGCCAGTAGTCCCACCGGAGGGGTCTTTGAGCAGTACTTC. V and J are TRBV19 and TRBJ2-7, with D possibly TRBD2 on 6 matching bases. CDR3 size: 14 residues. Germline CDR1 LNHDA, CDR2 SQIVND (reference sequence). V was pared by 5 bases and J by 7 bases, with 18 bases between.

The CDR3 protein is CSARTAGDEKLFF. The DNA of the CDR3 is TGCAGCGCCCGGACGGCCGGGGATGAAAAACTGTTTTTT. This chain uses TRBV29-1 with TRBJ1-4; the D is unclear. Trimming stripped 7 bases from V and 6 bases from J, with 15 bases between. Germline CDR1 is SQVTM and CDR2 is ANQGSEA. The CDR3 loop spans 13 amino acids.

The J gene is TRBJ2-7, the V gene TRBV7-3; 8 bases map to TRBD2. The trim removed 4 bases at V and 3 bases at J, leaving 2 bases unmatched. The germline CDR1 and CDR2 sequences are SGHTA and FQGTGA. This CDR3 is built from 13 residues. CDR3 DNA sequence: TGTGCCAGCAGCTCCCTAGCGGGCTACGAGCAGTACTTC. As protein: CASSSLAGYEQYF.

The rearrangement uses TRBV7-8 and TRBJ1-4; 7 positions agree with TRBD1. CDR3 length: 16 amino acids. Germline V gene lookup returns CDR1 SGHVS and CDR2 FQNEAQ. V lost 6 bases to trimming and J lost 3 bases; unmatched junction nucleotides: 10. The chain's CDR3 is CASRKGTQGANEKLFF. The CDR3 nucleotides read TGTGCCAGCAGAAAAGGAACCCAGGGGGCTAATGAAAAACTGTTTTTT.

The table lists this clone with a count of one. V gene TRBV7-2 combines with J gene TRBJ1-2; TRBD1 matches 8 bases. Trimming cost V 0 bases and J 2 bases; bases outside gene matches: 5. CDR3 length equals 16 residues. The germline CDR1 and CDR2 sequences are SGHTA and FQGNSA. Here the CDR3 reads CASSLAWDRKNYGYTF. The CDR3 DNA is TGTGCCAGCAGCTTAGCCTGGGACAGGAAGAACTATGGCTACACCTTC. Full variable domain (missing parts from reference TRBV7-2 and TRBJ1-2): GAGVSQSPSNKVTEKGKDVELRCDPISGHTALYWYRQSLGQGLEFLIYFQGNSAPDKSGLPSDRFSAERTGGSVSTLTIQRTQQEDSAVYLCASSLAWDRKNYGYTFGSGTRLTVV.

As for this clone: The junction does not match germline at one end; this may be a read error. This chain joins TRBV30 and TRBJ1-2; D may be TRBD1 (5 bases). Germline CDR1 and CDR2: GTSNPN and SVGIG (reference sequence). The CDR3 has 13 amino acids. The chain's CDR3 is CAWSPMPTQGRGF. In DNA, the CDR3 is TGTGCCTGGAGTCCGATGCCAACCCAGGGAAGAGGCTTC.

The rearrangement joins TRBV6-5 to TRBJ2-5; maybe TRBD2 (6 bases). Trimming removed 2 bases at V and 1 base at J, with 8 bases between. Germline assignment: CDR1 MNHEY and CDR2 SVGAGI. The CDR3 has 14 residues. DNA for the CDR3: TGTGCCAGCAGTTACACTAGCAGCCAAGAGACCCAGTACTTC. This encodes CASSYTSSQETQYF.

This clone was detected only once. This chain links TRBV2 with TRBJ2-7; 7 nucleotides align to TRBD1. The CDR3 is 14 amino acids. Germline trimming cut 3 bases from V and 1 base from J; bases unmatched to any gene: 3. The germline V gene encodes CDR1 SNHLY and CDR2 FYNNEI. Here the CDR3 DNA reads TGTGCCAGCAGTGACCCGGGACAGTCCTACGAGCAGTACTTC. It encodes CASSDPGQSYEQYF.

CDR3 in amino acids: CASSHQRQGAGGEQFF. For the CDR3, the DNA is TGTGCCAGCAGTCACCAGAGACAGGGGGCGGGCGGAGAGCAGTTCTTC. The rearrangement links TRBV6-6 to TRBJ2-1; TRBD1 aligns across 10 bases. After removal of 5 bases from V and 10 bases from J, the junction contained 14 bases not matched to a gene. This CDR3 is 16 amino acids long. Germline-derived CDR1 and CDR2 are MNHNY and SVGAGI (reference sequence).

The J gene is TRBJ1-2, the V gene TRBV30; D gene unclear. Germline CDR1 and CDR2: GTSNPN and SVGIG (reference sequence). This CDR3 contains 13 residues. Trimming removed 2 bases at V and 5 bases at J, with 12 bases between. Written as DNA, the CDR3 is TGTGCCTGGAGTATCCCGCGAGCGTATGGCTACACCTTC. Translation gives CAWSIPRAYGYTF.

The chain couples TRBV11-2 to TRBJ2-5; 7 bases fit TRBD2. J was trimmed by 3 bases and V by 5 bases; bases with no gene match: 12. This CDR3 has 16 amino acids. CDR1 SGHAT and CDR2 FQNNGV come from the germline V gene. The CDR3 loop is CASSPVSLGGKETQYF. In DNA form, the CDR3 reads TGTGCCAGCAGCCCCGTGAGTTTGGGGGGGAAAGAGACCCAGTACTTC.

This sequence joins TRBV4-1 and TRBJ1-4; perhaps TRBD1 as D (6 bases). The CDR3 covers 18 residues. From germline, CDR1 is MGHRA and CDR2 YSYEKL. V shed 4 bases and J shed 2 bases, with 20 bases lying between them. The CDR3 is CASSPGGSLGRTNEKLFF. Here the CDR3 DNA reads TGCGCCAGCAGCCCTGGGGGCAGTTTGGGCAGGACTAATGAAAAACTGTTTTTT.

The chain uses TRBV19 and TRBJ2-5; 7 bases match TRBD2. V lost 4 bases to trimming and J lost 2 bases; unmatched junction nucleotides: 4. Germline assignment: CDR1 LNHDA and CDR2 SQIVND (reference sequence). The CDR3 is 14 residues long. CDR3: CASSRGLSQETQYF. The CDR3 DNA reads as TGTGCCAGTAGTAGGGGACTATCACAAGAGACCCAGTACTTC.

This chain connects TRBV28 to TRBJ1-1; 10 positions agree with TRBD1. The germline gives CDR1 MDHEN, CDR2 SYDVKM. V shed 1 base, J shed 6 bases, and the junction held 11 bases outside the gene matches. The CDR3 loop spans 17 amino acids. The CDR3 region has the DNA TGTGCCAGCAGTTTATCCTTAAGGACAGGGGGGTATTCTGAAGCTTTCTTT. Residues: CASSLSLRTGGYSEAFF.

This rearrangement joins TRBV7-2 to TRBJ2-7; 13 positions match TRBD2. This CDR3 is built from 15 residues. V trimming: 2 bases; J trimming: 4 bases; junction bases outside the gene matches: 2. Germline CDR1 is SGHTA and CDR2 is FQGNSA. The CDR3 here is CASSLRTSGGYEQYF. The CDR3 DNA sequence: TGTGCCAGCAGCTTAAGGACTAGCGGGGGTTACGAGCAGTACTTC.

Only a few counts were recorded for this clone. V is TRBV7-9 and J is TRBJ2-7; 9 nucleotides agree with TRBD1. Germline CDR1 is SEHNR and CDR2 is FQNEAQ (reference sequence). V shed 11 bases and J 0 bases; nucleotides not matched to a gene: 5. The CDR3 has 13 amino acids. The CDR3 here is CAVWGQGSYEQYF. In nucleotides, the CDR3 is TGTGCCGTCTGGGGACAGGGCTCCTACGAGCAGTACTTC.

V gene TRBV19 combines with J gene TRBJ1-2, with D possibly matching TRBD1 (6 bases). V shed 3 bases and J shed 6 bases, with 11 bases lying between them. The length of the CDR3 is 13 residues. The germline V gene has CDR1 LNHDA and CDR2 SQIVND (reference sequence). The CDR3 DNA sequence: TGTGCCAGTAGTATCGGACAGATAAATGGCTACACCTTC. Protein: CASSIGQINGYTF.

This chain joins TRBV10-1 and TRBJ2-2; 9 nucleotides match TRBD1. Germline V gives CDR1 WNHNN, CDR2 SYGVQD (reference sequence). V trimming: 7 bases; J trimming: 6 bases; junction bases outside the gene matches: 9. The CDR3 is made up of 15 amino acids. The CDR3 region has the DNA TGCGCCAGCAAGGAACAGGGGGCATCCGCCGGGGAGCTGTTTTTT. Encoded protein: CASKEQGASAGELFF.